This entry describes one T cell receptor (beta chain). Antigen specificity is unknown. One end of the junction is discordant with germline, which a read error may explain. These data originate in a study of tumor and adjacent non-tumor tissue in lung cancer. Overall study context: The cohort had about a dozen adenocarcinoma, 2 squamous cell and 1 small cell patients. Millions of productive TCRbeta reads were obtained per sample on average. Whole-study results and caveats: Tumor TCR diversity, when higher, was linked to shorter survival.

The library came from three nested PCR rounds adapted from ARM-PCR protocols. In TCRdb, the multiplex PCR reads were re-called with MiXCR into one record per CDR3 protein. The sample has about 93,000 distinct CDR3 sequences, approximately 65% seen once. RNA was extracted from bulk tissue without any cell sorting. Newly diagnosed lung cancer patients had thoracic surgery in China, August–November 2014, without prior chemotherapy. Germline V gives CDR1 MNHEY, CDR2 SVGEGT. The CDR3 has 17 amino acids. Sequenced sample: lung tumor tissue. The TCR was taken from a man aged 55 to 70 with non-small cell lung cancer. The V call is TRBV6-2 or TRBV6-3, the J call TRBJ2-7; the D gene is possibly TRBD1 (6 bases). The CDR3 loop reads CASSYPTRGQTIYERYF. The CDR3 nucleotides are TGTGCCAGCAGTTACCCGACCAGGGGTCAGACCATCTACGAGCGGTACTTC.